The entry that follows covers one TCR beta chain sequence. The record originates from a study of cytotoxic CD8 clonotypes in ibrutinib-treated CLL. Sequenced by immunoSEQ multiplex PCR; TCRdb stores in-frame clones only, minus some. This table has about 22,000 clones, roughly four fifths appearing once. From germline, CDR1 is SGHTA and CDR2 FQGNSA. The CDR3 runs 14 residues. The V end was cut by 0 bases, the J end by 2 bases, with 5 bases between. This chain connects TRBV7-2 to TRBJ2-1, with a possible D match to TRBD1 (5 bases). The receptor was derived from a human donor with chronic lymphocytic leukemia. The sequencing here drew on PBMCs, taken before ibrutinib treatment. The CDR3 loop reads CASSLAGPYNEQFF. Written as DNA, the CDR3 is TGTGCCAGCAGCTTAGCGGGGCCCTACAATGAGCAGTTCTTC.